Detailed here is one T cell receptor beta chain. Antigen specificity is unknown. These data come from a study of cytomegalovirus exposure and HLA in healthy donors. This CDR3 is 15 amino acids long. Germline values: CDR1 SEHNR, CDR2 FQNEAQ (reference sequence). The germline V and J ends were trimmed by 2 bases and 5 bases, with 13 bases remaining between them. Amplification used 60 Vbeta primers and 13 Jbeta primers. Measured with immunoSEQ multiplex PCR; TCRdb has only the in-frame clones, and not every one. This sample has 160,000 or so clones; about two thirds occur once, and the top ten carry about 2.7%. Findings of the study overall: Whilst most TCR sequences proved rare, a subset of public TCRs occurred across many donors.

This clonotype was obtained from a woman younger than 45 in good health and CMV-seronegative. Sequencing was performed on PBMCs. The chain is built from TRBV7-9 and TRBJ2-1; D is possibly TRBD2 (6 bases). CDR3: CASSLSAASDNEQFF. The CDR3 nucleotides are TGTGCCAGCAGCTTATCGGCGGCTAGCGACAATGAGCAGTTCTTC.